This T cell receptor (beta chain) was profiled in a study of T-cell memory formation after mild COVID-19 (dated by TCRdb to the early 2020s). About the investigation overall: TCR sequence clusters from the two donors were largely donor specific. In two donors, T-cell clones that expanded and contracted after mild COVID-19 were followed by sequencing TCRalpha and TCRbeta repertoires longitudinally. The cohort was made up of two young adult volunteers, one female and one male, who were previously healthy. The paper as a whole reports these results and caveats: The detection of some responding clones in pre-infection memory suggests that pre-existing cross-reactive memory T cells joined the SARS-CoV-2 response. Contracting CD4+ clones were found mainly in CM and EM memory subsets, while CD8+ clones were enriched in EMRA. Only a couple of mild cases were covered in the study, and larger cohorts including severe cases with pre-infection samples were considered necessary. Clones that contracted from day 15 to 85 showed balanced CD4/CD8 phenotypes, whereas a second wave of clones that expanded from day 15 to 37 leaned towards CD4+. The second-wave clones that peaked on day 37 were not confirmed to be SARS-CoV-2 specific.

Ficoll-Paque density gradient centrifugation was the method used to isolate PBMCs. Comments on this clonotype: Its antigen is unknown. Base-call qualities are not available, and no considerably larger clone is one nucleotide away.

Sequencing was performed on an Illumina NovaSeq 6000. cDNA libraries for TCRalpha and TCRbeta were prepared by 5'RACE using constant-segment primers, with sample barcodes and unique molecular identifiers added. Trizol reagent was used to extract RNA from every sample. Library amplification was performed in two PCR steps, and a second sample barcode and Illumina TruSeq adapters were introduced in the second step. The libraries were sequenced on an Illumina NovaSeq using 2 x 150 bp paired-end reads. As for the original processing: Demultiplexing of reads and collapsing into UMI-guided consensus sequences were performed with migec v1.2.7. Using mixcr v2.1.11, UMI consensuses were aligned to TRA and TRB V and J templates and then assembled into clonotypes. A clonotype was counted as expanded or contracted only if both edgeR and NoisET called the change significant, with noise models trained on biological replicates. For edgeR calls, the cutoffs were a false discovery rate-adjusted p below 0.01 and a log2 fold-change threshold of 1. PCA with hierarchical clustering of max-normalized trajectories of the 1000 most abundant clonotypes was used as exploratory dynamics analysis. The CD4 or CD8 phenotype of responding clones was assigned using the separately sequenced CD4+ and CD8+ repertoires. TCRdb trimmed the raw reads at Q25, called clones with MiXCR and kept productive beta chains. Every CDR3 protein is listed once, alongside the most common genes and DNA of its rows. The authors' filters were not applied to this entry. The sample has about 360,000 distinct CDR3 sequences on record, about an eighth of them singletons. In total, the top ten clones hold 20% to 25% of the sample.

Sequencing used PBMCs or a T cell subset sorted from them (not recorded which). The clonotype was recovered from a man between 18 and 29 years old who had mild COVID-19 (a few samples of this study predate the infection). The sample titles of this study are shuffled in the database, so cell type and time point are left out; the donor was told from shared clones.

Here the CDR3 is given as CASSQDRSGGYTF. The DNA reads TGCGCCAGCAGCCAAGATCGTTCAGGAGGCTACACCTTC. The rearranged chain carries TRBV4-1 and TRBJ1-2; no D segment can be confidently identified. From a lookup of the germline V gene, CDR1 and CDR2 are MGHRA and YSYEKL. Trimming takes 0 bases from V and 8 bases from J, and the germline ends sit 10 bases apart. The CDR3 goes from the cysteine to the phenylalanine over 13 residues. CDR3 DNA only is kept here, 39 bases in frame from base 1.